Shown below are 4 T cell receptor beta chains from a single sample sequenced in a study of beta chain features in type 1 diabetes. These receptors lack a known antigen. Overall study findings and caveats: Shortening that was moderate but significant affected the TCRB CDR3s of Type 1 diabetes patients in all four CD4+ subsets.

Expressed TCRB transcripts got sequenced, as all isolated RNA was reverse transcribed. Data came from immunoSEQ multiplex PCR; TCRdb stores just in-frame clones and leaves some out. The data contain about 400,000 clones, approximately 12% of them seen just once; the ten biggest clones take up about 0.01%. Sequenced sample: naive CD4+ T cells from blood. The source of these receptors is a woman under 30 with type 1 diabetes.

This sequence joins TRBV9 and TRBJ2-1, with D hard to call. The V gene lost 4 bases and the J gene lost 0 bases, with 11 bases spanning the gap. The CDR3 loop spans 15 amino acids. The germline CDR1 and CDR2 sequences are SGDLS and YYNGEE. In DNA, the CDR3 is TGTGCCAGCAGCCTTCGACAAAGCTCCTACAATGAGCAGTTCTTC. Its protein is CASSLRQSSYNEQFF.

The sample holds a few counts of this clone. This chain uses TRBV4-3 with TRBJ2-3, with a possible D match to TRBD2 (5 bases). The CDR3 has 13 residues. Germline V gives CDR1 LGHNA, CDR2 YSLEER. Trimming removed 0 bases at V and 6 bases at J, with 7 bases between. The CDR3 here is CASSQDREDTQYF. CDR3 nucleotides: TGCGCCAGCAGCCAAGATAGGGAGGATACGCAGTATTTT.

This sequence joins TRBV10-3 and TRBJ2-7; D not resolved. The CDR3 runs 12 residues. V gave up 5 bases and J gave up 0 bases, with 5 bases separating them. The germline gives CDR1 ENHRY, CDR2 SYGVKD. CDR3 sequence: CAISPSSYEQYF. The CDR3 coding sequence is TGTGCCATCAGTCCTAGCTCCTACGAGCAGTACTTC.

In this sample, this clone turned up a few times. The V call is TRBV7-2, the J call TRBJ2-5; D remains unclear. The CDR3 covers 13 residues. Germline CDR1 reads SGHTA; CDR2 reads FQGNSA. Trimming removed 6 bases from V and 1 base from J, with 9 bases in between. The CDR3 loop reads CASSSTFQETQYF. CDR3 nucleotide sequence: TGTGCCAGCAGTAGCACGTTCCAAGAGACCCAGTACTTC.